Listed below are T cell receptor beta chains from one sample, sequenced in a study of CD8 T cells in ankylosing spondylitis. TCRdb reprocessed the 5' RACE reads via MiXCR and lists one record per CDR3 protein. The data hold 30,000 to 45,000 distinct CDR3 sequences, with 2.5% to 3.5% observed a single time. Sequencing was carried out using blood, either unsorted or a sorted T cell fraction (not recorded which). The source of these receptors is a male donor with ankylosing spondylitis or in good health (not recorded which). CDR3s include the opening cysteine and the closing phenylalanine or tryptophan.

V,CDR3
TRBV9,CASSATVRTNEKLFF
TRBV9,CASSAVAGGYTF
TRBV9,CASSVRGSVGGAGELFF
TRBV9,CASSPGSQETQYF
TRBV9,CASSVGPGQGSNEQFF
TRBV9,CASSVEGQGDSPLHF
TRBV9,CASSTGQGGQPQHF
TRBV9,CASSSSDRIFNEKLFF
TRBV9,CASSVVSGPYNEQFF
TRBV9,CASSTGTVQETQYF
TRBV9,CASRGTGANVLTF
TRBV9,CASSLRQNSPLHF
TRBV9,CASNDRDRGNGEQFF
TRBV9,CASSSRPTENTEAFF
TRBV9,CASSLSGLPTDTQYF
TRBV9,CASSEGSATPYGYTF
TRBV9,CASSGSTGDLHF
TRBV9,CASSVGGFNTEAFF
TRBV9,CASSVVGLAGGPYNEQFF
TRBV9,CASSAGLAGGHQETQYF
TRBV9,CASSVRTAAEQFF
TRBV9,CASSVDPWTVADTQYF
TRBV9,CASSVTGGPYNEQFF
TRBV9,CASSVSGRATDTQYF
TRBV9,CASSTWDGSTDTQYF
TRBV9,CASSGGTFLQETQYF
TRBV9,CASSTLGLNNEQFF
TRBV9,CASSVDQVWDTEAFF
TRBV9,CASSVQGGPQETQYF
TRBV9,CASSLYLGGRNTGELFF
TRBV9,CASSVSSGYQETQYF
TRBV9,CASSVGPKDRETQYF
TRBV9,CASSGRTPRGGYTF
TRBV9,CASSEDNINTEAFF
TRBV9,CASSPDLSGYGYTF
TRBV9,CASSVAGAGEPDTQYF
TRBV9,CASSARDRGNTEAFF
TRBV9,CASSVTAGEGETQYF
TRBV9,CASSAQRQETQYF
TRBV9,CASSVLDRTGEAFF
TRBV9,CASSPGQGDTEAFF
TRBV9,CASSPSTETQYF
TRBV9,CASSTGLNQPQHF
TRBV9,CASSVDIYTDTQYF
TRBV9,CASSVGAVAGELFF
TRBV9,CASSVLGGEAFF
TRBV9,CASSPLAGGPGNEQFF
TRBV9,CASSVASTNSPLHF
TRBV9,CASSVYGKMNTEAFF
TRBV9,CASSSRPGGNNEQFF